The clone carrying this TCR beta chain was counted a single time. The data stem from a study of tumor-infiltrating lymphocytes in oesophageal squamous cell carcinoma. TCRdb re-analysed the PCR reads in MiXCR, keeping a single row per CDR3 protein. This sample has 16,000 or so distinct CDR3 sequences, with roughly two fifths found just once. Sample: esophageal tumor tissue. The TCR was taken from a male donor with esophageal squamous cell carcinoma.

CDR3 amino acids: CSARDSGEPLYEQYF. CDR3 coding DNA: TGCAGTGCTAGAGATTCGGGGGAACCCCTCTACGAGCAGTACTTC. The chain joins TRBV20-1 to TRBJ2-5, with D perhaps TRBD2 (6 bases). The tail of the sequence fits TRBJ2-7 better, so the J call may be wrong. Germline-derived CDR1 and CDR2 are DFQATT and SNEGSKA (reference sequence). CDR3 length equals 15 residues.